The source of this TCR beta chain is a study of T cell responses to AZD1222 COVID-19 vaccine. Findings and caveats of the study: Donors in the cohort were predominantly white British and more often female, and clonal diversity was possibly underestimated. Across spike, vaccine-associated CD4 TCRs were found, dominant at 160-218 and 743-854.

With V trimmed by 7 bases and J by 3 bases, 7 bases remained unmatched. Germline CDR1 MNHEY, CDR2 SMNVEV (reference sequence). The CDR3 has 14 residues. Here immunoSEQ multiplex PCR was the method, and the copy in TCRdb shows in-frame clones only, minus some. The sample holds approximately 100,000 clones, about 89% seen once. As concerns this clone: The antigen remains undetermined.

This sequence was found in an adult in good health. This specimen consisted of peripheral blood, obtained on day 0 of AZD1222 vaccination. The gene calls are TRBV27 and TRBJ2-3; 7 bases align to TRBD1. The CDR3 region is CASTQRQGTDTQYF. CDR3 in DNA: TGTGCCAGCACCCAACGACAGGGTACAGATACGCAGTATTTT.